What follows describes a single TCR beta chain. V lost 3 bases and J lost 6, with 8 bases in between. There are 12 residues in the CDR3. Germline V gene sequence: CDR1 SGHAT, CDR2 FQDESV (reference sequence). The sample is drawn from a study of blood T cell repertoires in COVID-19. Across the study: Acute and convalescent COVID-19 samples came from the United States, Italy and Spain. T cells, B-cell-depleted T cells, or PBMCs supplied cDNA or gDNA.

Sequencing used immunoSEQ multiplex PCR; TCRdb keeps in-frame clones, though not all of them. The sample lists approximately 150,000 clones, roughly 86% seen once, with roughly 2.7% in the top ten. The chain carries TRBV11-1 and TRBJ1-2; possibly TRBD1 for D (5 bases). Sample: peripheral blood. The TCR was taken from a woman of 80 years or more with COVID-19, enrolled during active disease. The chain's CDR3 is CASSLVQDGYTF. In DNA form, the CDR3 reads TGTGCCAGCAGCTTGGTACAGGATGGCTACACCTTC.